Listed below are T cell receptor beta chains from one sample, sequenced in a study of response to subunit inactivated influenza vaccine. Using its own MiXCR run on the RT-PCR reads, TCRdb lists one record per CDR3 protein. The repertoire holds about 540,000 distinct CDR3 sequences, with around 25% as singletons. The data also belong to a second study, concerning T cells expressing NK-cell markers.

The sample consisted of CD4+ T cells sorted from PBMCs, taken about 13 days after vaccination. All receptors derive from a man in his fifties who received an inactivated influenza vaccine. Each CDR3 is given without its conserved first and last residue. Fields, in order: V gene, CDR3 length, J gene, CDR3 protein.

>TRBV7-9|14|TRBJ2-3
ASSQASGRSTDTQY
>TRBV14|12|TRBJ1-1
ASSARTDRTEAF
>TRBV29-1|10|TRBJ1-3
SVEDQGNTIY
>TRBV3-1|12|TRBJ2-1
ASSPPGLGAEQF
>TRBV2|10|TRBJ2-1
ASSELAGGKF
>TRBV20-1|13|TRBJ1-2
SARDDSYGVYGYT
>TRBV5-5|11|TRBJ1-2
ASSAGRNYGYT
>TRBV20-1|12|TRBJ2-2
SASYGADTGELF
>TRBV5-1|15|TRBJ2-1
ASSLRDRPSSYNEQF
>TRBV6-2/TRBV6-3|15|TRBJ1-2
ASSFIGSDRLGYGYT